This T cell receptor beta chain was recovered during a study of T cells in Graves' hyperthyroidism and ophthalmopathy. Study observations and caveats: Most clonotypes that expanded in the thyroid above 0.001 also showed up in blood.

Researchers took RNA transcripts and amplified the TCR beta CDR3 regions from them. HTBI primers were used for first-round RT-PCR of the TCR CDR3. TCRdb itself ran the multiplex PCR reads through MiXCR, one entry per CDR3 protein. The table has about 360,000 distinct CDR3 sequences, about a fifth seen once; the top ten hold 3% to 4.5%. Trimming removed 6 bases from V and 7 bases from J, with 16 bases in between. This CDR3 has 13 residues. The germline V gene has CDR1 SNHLY and CDR2 FYNNEI. This clonotype has at least ten counts. Its antigen is currently unknown. A lack of ophthalmopathy progression within 18 months defined stable Graves' hyperthyroidism. With a duration under 2 months, the hyperthyroidism was newly diagnosed in patients aged 18 to 65. Clinicians diagnosed patients from clinical symptoms, serum thyroxine and TRAb, thyroid ultrasound and orbital computed tomography.

The genes are TRBV2 and TRBJ2-7; a possible D gene is TRBD1 (5 bases). The source material was blood. This clonotype was sampled from a woman younger than 35 with Graves' hyperthyroidism. As DNA, the CDR3 is TGTGCCAGCAGGGACGGCAGGGTAGGGGAGCAGTACTTC. Translated: CASRDGRVGEQYF. Drawing the rest from reference TRBV2 and TRBJ2-7, the complete variable domain is EPEVTQTPSHQVTQMGQEVILRCVPISNHLYFYWYRQILGQKVEFLVSFYNNEISEKSEIFDDQFSVERPDGSNFTLKIRSTKLEDSAMYFCASRDGRVGEQYFGPGTRLTVT.